The text below deals with one T cell receptor beta chain. Antigen unknown. Primed by a sample-barcoded 5' primer and a J-beta primer mix, a second PCR proceeded for about 7 to 11 cycles. TCRdb reprocessed the 5' RACE reads with MiXCR, giving one entry per CDR3 protein. The sample records hundreds of thousands of distinct CDR3 sequences, 58% being singletons. This sample was taken from a study of blood T cells in healthy people across ages. Study outcomes and limitations: Roughly linear age-related decline in beta diversity appeared, significant by age approximately 41.

The draw of peripheral blood yielded roughly 9.4 milliliters from each donor. Per sample, at least 6 micrograms of total RNA were extracted. Germline lookup yields CDR1 DFQATT and CDR2 SNEGSKA (reference sequence). The CDR3 is 13 residues long. Trimming took 5 bases from V and 5 from J; bases not matched to a gene: 8. The sample comprised blood. The sequence was obtained from a man aged 60 to 75 in good health. This chain links TRBV20-1 with TRBJ1-2; TRBD1 matches at 7 bases. The CDR3 region is CSAQKDRTYGYTF. The CDR3 DNA is TGCAGTGCTCAGAAGGACAGGACGTATGGCTACACCTTC.